This TCR beta chain was obtained from a study of blood T cells in healthy people across ages. Trimming shortened V by 6 bases and J by 2 bases, and 10 bases separated the two germline ends. Germline V gene sequence: CDR1 KGHSH, CDR2 LQKENI. The CDR3 is 13 amino acids. Notes on the study in general: TCR beta diversity correlated strongly with naive T cell percentage.

Then a second PCR, running about 7 to 11 cycles, was carried out with a sample-barcoded 5' primer and a J-beta primer mix. TCRdb reanalysed the 5' RACE reads using MiXCR and keeps one entry per CDR3 protein. Of around 280,000 distinct CDR3 sequences in the sample, 25% to 30% were seen once. Concerning this clonotype itself: Its target is not known.

Healthy Caucasian individuals from Russia aged about 6 to 90 were enrolled as donors. This receptor was obtained from a woman between 65 and 79 years old in good health. The sequenced material came from blood. The chain uses TRBV18 and TRBJ2-5; possibly TRBD1 for D (6 bases). In nucleotides, the CDR3 is TGTGCCAGCTCTACAGGGCATCAAGAGACCCAGTACTTC. It encodes CASSTGHQETQYF.